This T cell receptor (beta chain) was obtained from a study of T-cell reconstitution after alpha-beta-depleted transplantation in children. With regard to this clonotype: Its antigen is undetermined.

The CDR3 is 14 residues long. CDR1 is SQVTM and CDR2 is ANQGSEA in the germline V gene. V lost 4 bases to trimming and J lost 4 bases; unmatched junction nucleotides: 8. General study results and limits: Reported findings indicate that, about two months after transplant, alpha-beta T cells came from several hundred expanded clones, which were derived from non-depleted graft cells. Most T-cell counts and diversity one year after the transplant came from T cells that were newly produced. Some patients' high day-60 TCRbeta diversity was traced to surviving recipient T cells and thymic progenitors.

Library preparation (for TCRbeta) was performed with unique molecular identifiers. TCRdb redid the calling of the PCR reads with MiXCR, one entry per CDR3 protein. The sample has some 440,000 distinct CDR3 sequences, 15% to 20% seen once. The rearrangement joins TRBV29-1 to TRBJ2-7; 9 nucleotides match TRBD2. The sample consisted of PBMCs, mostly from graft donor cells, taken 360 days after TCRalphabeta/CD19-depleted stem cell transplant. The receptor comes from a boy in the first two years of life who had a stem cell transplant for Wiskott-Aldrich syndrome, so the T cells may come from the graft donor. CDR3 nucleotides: TGCAGCGTTGGTGGACAGACTAGCGGATACGAGCAGTACTTC. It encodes CSVGGQTSGYEQYF.